This TCR beta chain came from a study of cytomegalovirus exposure and HLA in healthy donors. Broader study findings: It was likely that a cluster of highly shared sequence variants was a sequencing artifact.

The PCR used 60 Vbeta and 13 Jbeta primers. Sequenced by immunoSEQ multiplex PCR; TCRdb stores in-frame clones only, minus some. The sample has 150,000 or so clones, roughly 84% seen once. Concerning this clone itself: What it recognizes is unknown.

V was shortened by 0 bases and J by 5 bases, with 8 bases between the two germline ends. There are 13 residues in the CDR3. Germline assignment: CDR1 SGHRS and CDR2 YFSETQ. Participants comprised healthy donors of bone marrow. Sequences were obtained from PBMCs. The chain couples TRBV5-1 to TRBJ1-1; a possible D gene is TRBD1 (5 bases). The TCR comes from a man aged 18 to 30 in good health and CMV-seronegative. CDR3 DNA sequence: TGCGCCAGCAGCTTGGATGGGGGGACTGAAGCTTTCTTT. Its translation is CASSLDGGTEAFF.